Below are 16 T cell receptor beta chains sequenced from a single sample in a study of T cells in Graves' hyperthyroidism and ophthalmopathy. Amplified regions were TCR beta CDR3 sequences from RNA transcripts. HTBI primers were used for first-round RT-PCR of the TCR CDR3. TCRdb reprocessed the multiplex PCR reads via MiXCR and lists one record per CDR3 protein. The sample records over 500,000 distinct CDR3 sequences, roughly 17% being singletons. The sequenced material came from blood. Every receptor here comes from a woman aged 18-35 years with Graves' ophthalmopathy.

This clonotype was counted only a few times. This sequence joins TRBV30 and TRBJ2-1, with D perhaps matching TRBD1 or TRBD2 (5 bases each). Per the germline V gene, CDR1 is GTSNPN and CDR2 is SVGIG (reference sequence). The CDR3 runs 18 residues. V lost 2 bases, J lost 0 bases, and 20 bases lay in between. CDR3 DNA sequence: TGTGCCTGGAGTTACGGCGTATCGGGGCCTAGCTCCTACAATGAGCAGTTCTTC. Amino acid sequence: CAWSYGVSGPSSYNEQFF.

This clonotype has a count of ten or more. The chain uses TRBV10-2 and TRBJ1-2, with D unresolved. The CDR3 is 14 amino acids. Germline CDR1 is WSHSY and CDR2 is SAAADI. The germline V and J ends were trimmed by 5 bases and 0 bases, with 10 bases remaining between them. In nucleotides, the CDR3 is TGCGCCAGCAGTCGAGAGGTTACTAACTATGGCTACACCTTC. This sequence encodes CASSREVTNYGYTF.

This clonotype was detected a few times. The chain uses TRBV6-2 or TRBV6-3 and TRBJ2-2, with 9 bases identical to TRBD2. Germline values: CDR1 MNHEY, CDR2 SVGEGT. This CDR3 comprises 18 residues. Trimming removed 2 bases from V and 6 bases from J; junction bases left unmatched: 13. In DNA, the CDR3 is TGTGCCAGCAGTTACGGGTGGGTAGCGGGAGAAGGAGCCGGGGAGCTGTTTTTT. It specifies CASSYGWVAGEGAGELFF.

This clonotype was recorded many times. The chain recombines TRBV6-2 or TRBV6-3 with TRBJ1-6; D remains unclear. The germline CDR1 and CDR2 sequences are MNHEY and SVGEGT. The germline V and J ends were trimmed by 0 bases and 14 bases, with 14 bases remaining between them. The CDR3 is 14 residues long. DNA of the CDR3: TGTGCCAGCAGTTACTCCCAGGAGAATGGGGCCCTCCACTTT. Its protein is CASSYSQENGALHF.

This clonotype was recorded a few times. V usage is TRBV20-1 and J usage is TRBJ1-3; 8 nucleotides agree with TRBD1. The germline V gene encodes CDR1 DFQATT and CDR2 SNEGSKA (reference sequence). The CDR3 sequence is 14 residues long. J lost 8 bases, V lost 0 bases, and 6 bases had no gene match. CDR3 DNA: TGCAGTGCTAGAGATAGTCAGGGGGCTTACACCATATATTTT. Residues: CSARDSQGAYTIYF.

Details on this clonotype: A much larger clone lies one base from this, so it may be a read error. This sequence joins TRBV12-3 or TRBV12-4 and TRBJ1-2; D call uncertain. Deletions cut 6 bases from V and 4 bases from J, with 9 bases between. The CDR3 consists of 12 residues. CDR3 sequence reads: CASRPKPYGYTF. Here the CDR3 DNA reads TGTGCCAGCAGGCCCAAGCCCTATGGCTACACCTTC.

This clonotype was seen a few times. This chain uses TRBV5-1 with TRBJ2-7, with 10 bases fitting TRBD1. The CDR3 loop spans 15 amino acids. The germline CDR1 and CDR2 sequences are SGHRS and YFSETQ. V was clipped by 0 bases and J by 7 bases; unmatched bases: 7. The CDR3 region is CASSLETGGLWEQYF. CDR3 DNA sequence: TGCGCCAGCAGCTTGGAGACAGGGGGCTTGTGGGAGCAGTACTTC.

This clonotype came up many times. V gene TRBV12-3 or TRBV12-4 combines with J gene TRBJ1-1; D not certain. V was shortened by 5 bases and J by 7 bases, with 14 bases between the two germline ends. The CDR3 contains 13 residues. The CDR3 region is CASSRARTDEAFF. The CDR3 DNA reads TGTGCCAGCAGTCGGGCACGGACGGATGAAGCTTTCTTT.

Ten or more counts support this clonotype. V and J are TRBV30 and TRBJ2-5, with 11 bases identical to TRBD1. The CDR3 contains 15 residues. Germline CDR1 is GTSNPN and CDR2 is SVGIG (reference sequence). V lost 2 bases, J lost 2 bases, and 4 bases stayed unmatched. CDR3: CAWSLGTGGQETQYF. Here the CDR3 DNA reads TGTGCCTGGAGTCTAGGGACAGGGGGACAAGAGACCCAGTACTTC.

This clonotype was seen at least ten times. The V gene is TRBV30, the J gene TRBJ1-2; possibly TRBD1 for D (5 bases). The CDR3 has 13 residues. Trimming removed 4 bases at V and 0 bases at J, with 9 bases between. From germline, CDR1 is GTSNPN and CDR2 SVGIG (reference sequence). The DNA for the CDR3 is TGTGCCTGGAACCCAGGGACTAACTATGGCTACACCTTC. As protein: CAWNPGTNYGYTF.

The genes are TRBV5-8 and TRBJ2-7; TRBD2 is a possible D gene (6 bases). The CDR3 spans 16 residues. Between the trimmed V and J ends, which lost 6 bases and 2 bases, there was a span of 21 bases. The V gene's germline CDR1 is SGHTS and CDR2 YDEGEE. Written as DNA, the CDR3 is TGTGCCAGCACCGCGGGGCCCCGCGAGATTCCCTACGAGCAGTACTTC. This sequence encodes CASTAGPREIPYEQYF.

This clonotype was counted at least ten times. The chain uses TRBV20-1 and TRBJ1-1; D perhaps matches TRBD1 (6 bases). Trimming stripped 2 bases from V and 0 bases from J, with 10 bases between. The CDR3 spans 14 residues. Germline CDR1 DFQATT, CDR2 SNEGSKA (reference sequence). This CDR3 reads CSARLDSMNTEAFF. The CDR3 region has the DNA TGCAGTGCTAGACTGGACAGCATGAACACTGAAGCTTTCTTT.

In its sample, this clonotype was seen a few times. The V call is TRBV5-1, the J call TRBJ2-7; TRBD1 might be the D (6 bases). Trimming removed 3 bases at V and 1 base at J, with 8 bases between. The germline V gene has CDR1 SGHRS and CDR2 YFSETQ. This CDR3 region has 13 residues. The CDR3 loop is CASSWTASYEQYF. CDR3 DNA: TGCGCCAGCAGCTGGACAGCGTCCTACGAGCAGTACTTC.

This clonotype was seen at least ten times. The chain has TRBV27 and TRBJ2-5; the match to TRBD2 covers 11 bases. The V and J ends lost 5 bases and 2 bases, in that order; junction bases with no gene match: 10. The CDR3 consists of 17 residues. CDR1 and CDR2 (germline): MNHEY, SMNVEV (reference sequence). The chain's CDR3 is CASSGVAGGPFQETQYF. DNA of the CDR3: TGTGCCAGCAGTGGAGTAGCGGGAGGGCCTTTTCAAGAGACCCAGTACTTC.

There are many counts of this clonotype. V gene TRBV12-3 or TRBV12-4 combines with J gene TRBJ1-2; 7 nucleotides agree with TRBD1. The CDR3 contains 13 residues. Unmatched junction bases numbered 5, after V lost 6 bases and J lost 4 bases. CDR3 residues: CASSPTGSYGYTF. Written as DNA, the CDR3 is TGTGCCAGCAGCCCGACAGGGAGCTATGGCTACACCTTC.

This clonotype was counted ten times or more. The chain carries TRBV12-3 or TRBV12-4 and TRBJ2-7; D may correspond to TRBD1 or TRBD2 (5 bases each). This CDR3 comprises 16 residues. V was clipped by 3 bases and J by 5 bases, with 20 bases between them. The CDR3: CASSFRWAGGTDEQYF. Written as DNA, the CDR3 is TGTGCCAGCAGTTTCCGCTGGGCTGGGGGAACGGACGAGCAGTACTTC.